This entry lists 32 T cell receptor beta chains sequenced from one sample in a study of identical twins. Using its own MiXCR run on the 5' RACE reads, TCRdb lists one record per CDR3 protein. The sample records 1.5 million to 2 million distinct CDR3 sequences, about 30% being singletons. Sequences were obtained from cord blood. The origin of the receptors is a newborn girl in good health.

V usage is TRBV5-1 and J usage is TRBJ1-1; TRBD1 matches 8 bases. Germline CDR1 SGHRS, CDR2 YFSETQ. CDR3 length: 16 amino acids. After removal of 4 bases from V and 1 base from J, the junction contained 9 bases not matched to a gene. The CDR3 protein is CASSRGQGAPNTEAFF. The CDR3 DNA is TGCGCCAGCAGCCGAGGGCAGGGGGCGCCGAACACTGAAGCTTTCTTT.

This clonotype was counted between two and nine times. This chain links TRBV11-2 with TRBJ2-5, with TRBD1 matching 7 bases. This CDR3 comprises 15 residues. CDR1 and CDR2 from the germline V gene are SGHAT and FQNNGV. V lost 5 bases, J lost 3 bases, and 9 bases stayed unmatched. The CDR3 protein is CASSPLRGPKETQYF. CDR3 sequence (DNA): TGTGCCAGCAGCCCGCTGAGGGGGCCTAAAGAGACCCAGTACTTC.

The chain couples TRBV9 to TRBJ1-6, with no clear D. CDR3 length equals 14 residues. With 0 bases removed from V and 8 bases from J, the gap between germline ends came to 9 bases. The germline gives CDR1 SGDLS, CDR2 YYNGEE. The CDR3 DNA is TGTGCCAGCAGCGTAGAAATATCCGATTCACCCCTCCACTTT. Its translation: CASSVEISDSPLHF.

V and J are TRBV5-8 and TRBJ1-2, with D unresolved. The CDR3 contains 14 residues. Germline loops: CDR1 SGHTS, CDR2 YDEGEE. Trimming took 4 bases from V and 4 from J, leaving 14 bases between them. DNA of the CDR3: TGTGCCAGCAGCCTACGTGTGGGCCGCTATGGCTACACCTTC. As protein: CASSLRVGRYGYTF.

The chain has TRBV27 and TRBJ2-3, with D perhaps TRBD2 (6 bases). Looked up from germline, CDR1 is MNHEY and CDR2 is SMNVEV (reference sequence). The CDR3 runs to 13 residues. Trimming removed 7 bases from V and 3 bases from J, with 11 bases in between. The CDR3 here is CASKGGWTDTQYF. The CDR3 nucleotides are TGTGCCAGCAAAGGAGGGTGGACAGATACGCAGTATTTT.

This chain connects TRBV4-1 to TRBJ2-7, with D perhaps given as TRBD1 or TRBD2 (6 bases each). CDR3 length: 14 amino acids. Germline V CDR1 and CDR2: MGHRA, YSYEKL. V lost 3 bases and J lost 1, with 10 bases in between. CDR3 nucleotide sequence: TGCGCCAGCAGCCAGATAGGGGGGTCCTACGAGCAGTACTTC. This translates into CASSQIGGSYEQYF.

This chain connects TRBV7-2 to TRBJ2-3, with D maybe TRBD2 (5 bases). CDR1 SGHTA and CDR2 FQGNSA come from the germline V gene. CDR3 length: 14 residues. Trimming pared 7 bases from V and 2 bases from J, leaving 13 bases between. This CDR3 reads CASNPWEITDTQYF. The CDR3 nucleotides read TGTGCCAGCAACCCTTGGGAGATCACAGATACGCAGTATTTT.

This clonotype was counted a few times. The chain couples TRBV3-1 to TRBJ1-2, with 9 positions matching TRBD1. Germline trimming cut 2 bases from V and 4 bases from J; bases unmatched to any gene: 5. Germline V CDR1 and CDR2: LGHDT, YNNKEL (reference sequence). The CDR3 spans 15 residues. The CDR3 spells CASSQPGQGFYGYTF. CDR3 sequence (DNA): TGTGCCAGCAGCCAACCGGGACAGGGTTTCTATGGCTACACCTTC.

The rearrangement links TRBV21-1 to TRBJ2-3. TRBV21-1 is a known pseudogene. There are 12 residues in the CDR3. CDR3 sequence: CASSKWYGTQYF. The CDR3 DNA is TGTGCCAGCAGCAAATGGTACGGTACGCAGTATTTT.

This clonotype was seen a few times. The chain joins TRBV27 to TRBJ1-2; 8 nucleotides line up with TRBD1. The CDR3 runs 14 residues. CDR1 and CDR2 (germline): MNHEY, SMNVEV (reference sequence). V gave up 5 bases and J gave up 4 bases; unmatched junction bases: 6. CDR3 protein: CASSPSDRAYGYTF. The CDR3, as DNA: TGTGCCAGCAGTCCATCGGACAGGGCCTATGGCTACACCTTC.

The V gene is TRBV28, the J gene TRBJ2-4; the match to TRBD1 covers 9 bases. CDR3 length: 16 amino acids. In germline, CDR1 is MDHEN, CDR2 SYDVKM. With V trimmed by 6 bases and J by 13 bases, 19 bases remained unmatched. The DNA for the CDR3 is TGTGCCAGCAGCAGCTTAGGGACAGGGACCTCCGGGGAGCAGTACTTC. Its translation: CASSSLGTGTSGEQYF.

The V call is TRBV5-1, the J call TRBJ2-3, with 10 bases lining up with TRBD1. This CDR3 spans 16 amino acids. V lost 3 bases, J lost 5 bases, and 9 bases stayed unmatched. The V gene's germline CDR1 is SGHRS and CDR2 YFSETQ. This chain's CDR3 is CASSSTTGGAGDTQYF. The CDR3 bases are TGCGCCAGCAGCTCTACGACAGGGGGCGCCGGAGATACGCAGTATTTT.

This clonotype was seen only a few times. This chain uses TRBV29-1 with TRBJ1-2; a weak D match, TRBD1 (5 bases). V lost 5 bases and J lost 1, with 14 bases in between. Germline assignment: CDR1 SQVTM and CDR2 ANQGSEA. The CDR3 is made up of 14 amino acids. The CDR3 sequence: CSVPRTSLNYGYTF. The CDR3 nucleotides read TGCAGCGTTCCGAGGACAAGCCTTAACTATGGCTACACCTTC.

This clonotype was recorded a few times. The chain combines TRBV6-4 with TRBJ2-1; D possibly corresponds to TRBD2 (5 bases). Germline V gene sequence: CDR1 MRHNA, CDR2 SNTAGT. The length of the CDR3 is 14 residues. Trimming left V 5 bases short and J 2 bases short, with 10 bases between. CDR3 DNA: TGTGCCAGCAGTAGCGGTGATCCCTACAATGAGCAGTTCTTC. Amino acid sequence: CASSSGDPYNEQFF.

This chain links TRBV5-1 with TRBJ2-6; 7 positions agree with TRBD2. V shed 1 base and J 0 bases; nucleotides not matched to a gene: 10. The CDR3 has 19 amino acids. Germline CDR1 and CDR2: SGHRS and YFSETQ. The CDR3 reads CASSLYGAGVASGANVLTF. As DNA, the CDR3 is TGCGCCAGCAGCTTGTATGGCGCGGGGGTTGCCTCTGGGGCCAACGTCCTGACTTTC.

V and J are TRBV20-1 and TRBJ1-2, with 9 bases fitting TRBD1. The CDR3 contains 15 residues. The V gene's germline CDR1 is DFQATT and CDR2 SNEGSKA (reference sequence). Trimming removed 3 bases from V and 2 bases from J; junction bases left unmatched: 7. CDR3 bases: TGCAGTGCTAGTCCCGGGACAGGGTTAAACTATGGCTACACCTTC. Its protein is CSASPGTGLNYGYTF.

In this sample, this clonotype turned up a few times. The chain employs TRBV7-2 and TRBJ2-1; 7 bases are shared with TRBD2. The V segment lost 5 bases and the J segment 4 bases; nucleotides outside the gene matches: 14. CDR1 is SGHTA, CDR2 FQGNSA, per germline. The CDR3 is made up of 17 amino acids. CDR3 sequence (DNA): TGTGCCAGCAGCCGATTGCCGCGGCTAGCGGCTTACAATGAGCAGTTCTTC. Translated, it gives CASSRLPRLAAYNEQFF. Filled out from reference TRBV7-2 and TRBJ2-1, the complete variable domain reads GAGVSQSPSNKVTEKGKDVELRCDPISGHTALYWYRQSLGQGLEFLIYFQGNSAPDKSGLPSDRFSAERTGGSVSTLTIQRTQQEDSAVYLCASSRLPRLAAYNEQFFGPGTRLTVL.

The V gene is TRBV5-1, the J gene TRBJ2-1, with 13 nucleotides matching TRBD2. This CDR3 comprises 15 residues. After removal of 4 bases from V and 7 bases from J, the junction contained 5 bases not matched to a gene. The V gene's germline CDR1 is SGHRS and CDR2 YFSETQ. CDR3: CASSIGTSGMNEQFF. CDR3 sequence (DNA): TGCGCCAGCAGCATCGGGACTAGCGGGATGAATGAGCAGTTCTTC.

This clonotype has a single count. The gene calls are TRBV6-5 and TRBJ2-4; 9 bases align to TRBD2. V was pared by 5 bases and J by 1 base, with 9 bases of the junction left unmatched. The length of the CDR3 is 17 residues. Germline CDR1 is MNHEY and CDR2 is SVGAGI. The CDR3 DNA follows: TGTGCCAGCAGTCTACAACCCAGCGGGAGGGCCAAAAACATTCAGTACTTC. It encodes CASSLQPSGRAKNIQYF.

The V call is TRBV27, the J call TRBJ1-1, with 10 bases that match TRBD1. The germline CDR1 and CDR2 sequences are MNHEY and SMNVEV (reference sequence). The CDR3 contains 15 residues. V dropped 4 bases and J dropped 3; count of bases not matched to a gene: 5. DNA for the CDR3: TGTGCCAGCAGTTCCCGGGGGACAGGGGACACTGAAGCTTTCTTT. Translated: CASSSRGTGDTEAFF.

There are a few counts of this clonotype. V is TRBV12-3 or TRBV12-4 and J is TRBJ2-3; D gene ambiguous. Deletions cut 6 bases from V and 4 bases from J, with 14 bases between. The CDR3 has 14 amino acids. CDR3 DNA: TGTGCCAGCAGCTGGGGAAACGCCGCAGATACGCAGTATTTT. Its translation: CASSWGNAADTQYF.

In this sample, this clonotype turned up a few times. V is TRBV27 and J is TRBJ1-6; 7 bases match TRBD1. The V segment lost 11 bases and the J segment 4 bases; nucleotides outside the gene matches: 8. This CDR3 has 14 amino acids. The V gene's germline CDR1 is MNHEY and CDR2 SMNVEV (reference sequence). CDR3 nucleotides: TGTGCCGCCCGGCGGGACAGTTATAATTCACCCCTCCACTTT. It specifies CAARRDSYNSPLHF.

In its sample, this clonotype was seen many times. This chain links TRBV3-1 with TRBJ2-4, with D perhaps TRBD2 (5 bases). V shed 1 base and J shed 5 bases, with 18 bases lying between them. CDR1 and CDR2 (germline): LGHDT, YNNKEL (reference sequence). This CDR3 is built from 17 residues. CDR3 nucleotide sequence: TGTGCCAGCAGCCAAGCGGGAAGGTCCTTCAAAGAAAACATTCAGTACTTC. It translates to CASSQAGRSFKENIQYF.

This clonotype came up a few times. V usage is TRBV2 and J usage is TRBJ2-5; 8 positions agree with TRBD1. Per the germline V gene, CDR1 is SNHLY and CDR2 is FYNNEI. After removal of 3 bases from V and 2 bases from J, the junction contained 5 bases not matched to a gene. This CDR3 has 15 amino acids. CDR3 DNA: TGTGCCAGCAGTGACCCGACAGGGGTACAAGAGACCCAGTACTTC. It translates to CASSDPTGVQETQYF.

This clonotype has just a few counts. V is TRBV12-3 or TRBV12-4 and J is TRBJ2-7; 7 bases are a match to TRBD1. This CDR3 region has 16 residues. The J segment lost 5 bases and the V segment lost 3 bases, leaving 13 bases of the junction unmatched. The CDR3 protein is CASSFPGQRVPHEQYF. The DNA for the CDR3 is TGTGCCAGCAGTTTCCCGGGACAGAGGGTACCCCACGAGCAGTACTTC.

A few counts support this clonotype. This chain links TRBV4-2 with TRBJ2-3, with TRBD1 matching 7 bases. This CDR3 is 15 amino acids long. Germline CDR1 and CDR2: LGHNA and YNFKEQ. With 8 bases clipped from V and 2 bases from J, the junction kept 10 bases outside the gene matches. In DNA, the CDR3 is TGTGCCAGCCAGAAACAGGGGACCATCACAGATACGCAGTATTTT. Encoded protein: CASQKQGTITDTQYF.

The CDR3 DNA reads TGTGCCAGCAGCCTCTACCAGGGACTAGCGGCCTTCTCCTACAATGAGCAGTTCTTC. Its translation is CASSLYQGLAAFSYNEQFF. The chain is built from TRBV5-6 and TRBJ2-1; 11 bases match TRBD2. Germline loops: CDR1 SGHDT, CDR2 YYEEEE. There are 19 residues in the CDR3. The V and J ends lost 4 bases and 0 bases, in that order; junction bases with no gene match: 12.

This clonotype has only a few counts. This chain joins TRBV7-9 and TRBJ1-2; D remains unclear. Germline CDR1 reads SEHNR; CDR2 reads FQNEAQ (reference sequence). The germline V and J ends were trimmed by 5 bases and 6 bases, with 16 bases remaining between them. The CDR3 runs 14 residues. CDR3 bases: TGTGCCAGCAGCGGAAGAACTGACCTCGATGGCTACACCTTC. Its protein product is CASSGRTDLDGYTF.

This rearrangement joins TRBV7-2 to TRBJ2-1, with TRBD2 matching 12 bases. The V gene end was trimmed by 6 bases and the J gene end by 5 bases; junction bases not matched to a gene: 5. Germline V gives CDR1 SGHTA, CDR2 FQGNSA. The CDR3 is made up of 15 amino acids. The CDR3 sequence is CASRPSGGAHNEQFF. The CDR3 bases are TGTGCCAGCAGACCTAGCGGGGGGGCCCACAATGAGCAGTTCTTC.

This chain links TRBV7-2 with TRBJ2-4; 7 bases fit TRBD2. With 8 bases clipped from V and 15 bases from J, the junction kept 16 bases outside the gene matches. This CDR3 has 13 residues. Germline CDR1 and CDR2: SGHTA and FQGNSA. In nucleotides, the CDR3 is TGTGCCAGCCAGACTAGCATTGGGCACGAGCGGTACTTC. It is translated as CASQTSIGHERYF.

The chain joins TRBV6-6 to TRBJ2-1; D is undetermined. This CDR3 region has 11 residues. V lost 2 bases to trimming and J lost 9 bases, with 5 bases between them. CDR1 is MNHNY and CDR2 is SVGAGI in the germline V gene (reference sequence). The CDR3 sequence is CASSYRTEQFF. In DNA, the CDR3 is TGTGCCAGCAGTTACCGGACTGAGCAGTTCTTC.

This clonotype was detected only a few times. The chain employs TRBV28 and TRBJ2-1, with 11 bases fitting TRBD2. The junction had 4 bases not matched to a gene; V was cut back by 8 bases and J by 4 bases. Germline assignment: CDR1 MDHEN and CDR2 SYDVKM. This CDR3 has 14 amino acids. The CDR3 loop reads CASELAGEYNEQFF. DNA for the CDR3: TGTGCCAGCGAACTAGCGGGAGAGTACAATGAGCAGTTCTTC.